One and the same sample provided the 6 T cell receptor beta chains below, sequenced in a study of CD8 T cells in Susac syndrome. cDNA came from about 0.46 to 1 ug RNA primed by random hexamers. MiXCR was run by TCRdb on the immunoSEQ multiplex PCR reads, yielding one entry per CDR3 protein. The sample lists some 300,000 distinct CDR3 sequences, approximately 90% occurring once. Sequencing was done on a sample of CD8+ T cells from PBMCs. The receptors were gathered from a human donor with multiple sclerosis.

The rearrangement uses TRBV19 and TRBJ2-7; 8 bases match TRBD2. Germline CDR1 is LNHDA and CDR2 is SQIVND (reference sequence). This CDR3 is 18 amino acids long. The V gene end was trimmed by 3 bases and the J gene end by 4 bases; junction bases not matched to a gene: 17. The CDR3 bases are TGTGCCAGTAGTATCTTTGCTGTCGTGGCGGGAGGACCTTACGAGCAGTACTTC. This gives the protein CASSIFAVVAGGPYEQYF.

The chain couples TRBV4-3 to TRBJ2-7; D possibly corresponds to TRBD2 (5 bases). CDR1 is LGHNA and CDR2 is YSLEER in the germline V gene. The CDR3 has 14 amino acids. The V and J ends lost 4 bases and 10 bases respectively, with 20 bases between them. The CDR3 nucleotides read TGCGCCAGCAGCCCGGGCCGATCTGACCGGGAACAGTACTTC. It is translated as CASSPGRSDREQYF.

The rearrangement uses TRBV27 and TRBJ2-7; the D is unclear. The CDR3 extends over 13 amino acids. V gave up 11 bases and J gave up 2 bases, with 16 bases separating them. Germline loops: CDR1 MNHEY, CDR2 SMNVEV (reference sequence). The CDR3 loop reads CASYSAVTYEQYF. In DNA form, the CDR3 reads TGTGCCTCCTACTCCGCGGTTACCTACGAGCAGTACTTC.

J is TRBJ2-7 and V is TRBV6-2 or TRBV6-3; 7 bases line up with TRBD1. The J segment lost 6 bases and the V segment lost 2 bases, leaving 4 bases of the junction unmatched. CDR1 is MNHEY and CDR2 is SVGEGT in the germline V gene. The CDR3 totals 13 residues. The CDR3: CASSYDRVGEQYF. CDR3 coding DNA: TGTGCCAGCAGTTACGACAGGGTCGGCGAGCAGTACTTC.

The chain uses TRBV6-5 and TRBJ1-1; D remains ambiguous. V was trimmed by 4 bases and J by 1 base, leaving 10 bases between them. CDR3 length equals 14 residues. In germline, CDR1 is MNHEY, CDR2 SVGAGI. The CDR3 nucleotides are TGTGCCAGCAGTTTAGCTGTACGGAACACTGAAGCTTTCTTT. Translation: CASSLAVRNTEAFF.

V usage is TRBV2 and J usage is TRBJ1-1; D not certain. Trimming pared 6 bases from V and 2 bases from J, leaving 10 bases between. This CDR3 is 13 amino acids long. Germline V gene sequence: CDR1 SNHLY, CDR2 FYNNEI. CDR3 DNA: TGTGCCAGCAGGGGTGGGTTTAACACTGAAGCTTTCTTT. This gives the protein CASRGGFNTEAFF.